This T cell receptor beta chain stems from a study of long-term antiretroviral therapy in people with HIV. Study-wide points: HIV repertoires spanned narrower CDR3 length ranges than controls. Pre-ART expanded clones dominated the repertoire at every time point.

Only one count was recorded for this clone. Antigen: not known. This was the immunoSEQ v3.0 assay at survey level. The method was immunoSEQ multiplex PCR; TCRdb's version includes in-frame clones alone and lacks a portion of them. This sample yields roughly 33,000 clones, of which around 97% are seen a single time; around 2.7% belongs to the top ten. V shed 8 bases and J 0 bases; nucleotides not matched to a gene: 10. The CDR3 covers 17 residues. Germline V gene data show CDR1 as SGHDN and CDR2 as FVKESK. The rearrangement links TRBV14 to TRBJ2-1; TRBD2 matches at 10 bases. This clonotype was obtained from a man aged 30 to 39 with HIV. Sequencing used unsorted PBMCs, obtained 6.9 years after starting antiretroviral therapy. Written as DNA, the CDR3 is TGTGCCAGCTCCAGCGGGGGGGTTACAAGCTCCTACAATGAGCAGTTCTTC. The encoded protein is CASSSGGVTSSYNEQFF.